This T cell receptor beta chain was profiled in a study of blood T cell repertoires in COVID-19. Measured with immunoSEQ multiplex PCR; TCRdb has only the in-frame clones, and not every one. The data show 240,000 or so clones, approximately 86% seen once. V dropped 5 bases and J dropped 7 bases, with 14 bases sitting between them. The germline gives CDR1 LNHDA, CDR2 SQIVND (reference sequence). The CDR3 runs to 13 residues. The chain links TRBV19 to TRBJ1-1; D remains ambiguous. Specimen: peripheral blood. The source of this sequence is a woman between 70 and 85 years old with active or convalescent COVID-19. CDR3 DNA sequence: TGTGCCAGTAGTCGCCTCCCTCAGGATGAAGCTTTCTTT. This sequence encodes CASSRLPQDEAFF.